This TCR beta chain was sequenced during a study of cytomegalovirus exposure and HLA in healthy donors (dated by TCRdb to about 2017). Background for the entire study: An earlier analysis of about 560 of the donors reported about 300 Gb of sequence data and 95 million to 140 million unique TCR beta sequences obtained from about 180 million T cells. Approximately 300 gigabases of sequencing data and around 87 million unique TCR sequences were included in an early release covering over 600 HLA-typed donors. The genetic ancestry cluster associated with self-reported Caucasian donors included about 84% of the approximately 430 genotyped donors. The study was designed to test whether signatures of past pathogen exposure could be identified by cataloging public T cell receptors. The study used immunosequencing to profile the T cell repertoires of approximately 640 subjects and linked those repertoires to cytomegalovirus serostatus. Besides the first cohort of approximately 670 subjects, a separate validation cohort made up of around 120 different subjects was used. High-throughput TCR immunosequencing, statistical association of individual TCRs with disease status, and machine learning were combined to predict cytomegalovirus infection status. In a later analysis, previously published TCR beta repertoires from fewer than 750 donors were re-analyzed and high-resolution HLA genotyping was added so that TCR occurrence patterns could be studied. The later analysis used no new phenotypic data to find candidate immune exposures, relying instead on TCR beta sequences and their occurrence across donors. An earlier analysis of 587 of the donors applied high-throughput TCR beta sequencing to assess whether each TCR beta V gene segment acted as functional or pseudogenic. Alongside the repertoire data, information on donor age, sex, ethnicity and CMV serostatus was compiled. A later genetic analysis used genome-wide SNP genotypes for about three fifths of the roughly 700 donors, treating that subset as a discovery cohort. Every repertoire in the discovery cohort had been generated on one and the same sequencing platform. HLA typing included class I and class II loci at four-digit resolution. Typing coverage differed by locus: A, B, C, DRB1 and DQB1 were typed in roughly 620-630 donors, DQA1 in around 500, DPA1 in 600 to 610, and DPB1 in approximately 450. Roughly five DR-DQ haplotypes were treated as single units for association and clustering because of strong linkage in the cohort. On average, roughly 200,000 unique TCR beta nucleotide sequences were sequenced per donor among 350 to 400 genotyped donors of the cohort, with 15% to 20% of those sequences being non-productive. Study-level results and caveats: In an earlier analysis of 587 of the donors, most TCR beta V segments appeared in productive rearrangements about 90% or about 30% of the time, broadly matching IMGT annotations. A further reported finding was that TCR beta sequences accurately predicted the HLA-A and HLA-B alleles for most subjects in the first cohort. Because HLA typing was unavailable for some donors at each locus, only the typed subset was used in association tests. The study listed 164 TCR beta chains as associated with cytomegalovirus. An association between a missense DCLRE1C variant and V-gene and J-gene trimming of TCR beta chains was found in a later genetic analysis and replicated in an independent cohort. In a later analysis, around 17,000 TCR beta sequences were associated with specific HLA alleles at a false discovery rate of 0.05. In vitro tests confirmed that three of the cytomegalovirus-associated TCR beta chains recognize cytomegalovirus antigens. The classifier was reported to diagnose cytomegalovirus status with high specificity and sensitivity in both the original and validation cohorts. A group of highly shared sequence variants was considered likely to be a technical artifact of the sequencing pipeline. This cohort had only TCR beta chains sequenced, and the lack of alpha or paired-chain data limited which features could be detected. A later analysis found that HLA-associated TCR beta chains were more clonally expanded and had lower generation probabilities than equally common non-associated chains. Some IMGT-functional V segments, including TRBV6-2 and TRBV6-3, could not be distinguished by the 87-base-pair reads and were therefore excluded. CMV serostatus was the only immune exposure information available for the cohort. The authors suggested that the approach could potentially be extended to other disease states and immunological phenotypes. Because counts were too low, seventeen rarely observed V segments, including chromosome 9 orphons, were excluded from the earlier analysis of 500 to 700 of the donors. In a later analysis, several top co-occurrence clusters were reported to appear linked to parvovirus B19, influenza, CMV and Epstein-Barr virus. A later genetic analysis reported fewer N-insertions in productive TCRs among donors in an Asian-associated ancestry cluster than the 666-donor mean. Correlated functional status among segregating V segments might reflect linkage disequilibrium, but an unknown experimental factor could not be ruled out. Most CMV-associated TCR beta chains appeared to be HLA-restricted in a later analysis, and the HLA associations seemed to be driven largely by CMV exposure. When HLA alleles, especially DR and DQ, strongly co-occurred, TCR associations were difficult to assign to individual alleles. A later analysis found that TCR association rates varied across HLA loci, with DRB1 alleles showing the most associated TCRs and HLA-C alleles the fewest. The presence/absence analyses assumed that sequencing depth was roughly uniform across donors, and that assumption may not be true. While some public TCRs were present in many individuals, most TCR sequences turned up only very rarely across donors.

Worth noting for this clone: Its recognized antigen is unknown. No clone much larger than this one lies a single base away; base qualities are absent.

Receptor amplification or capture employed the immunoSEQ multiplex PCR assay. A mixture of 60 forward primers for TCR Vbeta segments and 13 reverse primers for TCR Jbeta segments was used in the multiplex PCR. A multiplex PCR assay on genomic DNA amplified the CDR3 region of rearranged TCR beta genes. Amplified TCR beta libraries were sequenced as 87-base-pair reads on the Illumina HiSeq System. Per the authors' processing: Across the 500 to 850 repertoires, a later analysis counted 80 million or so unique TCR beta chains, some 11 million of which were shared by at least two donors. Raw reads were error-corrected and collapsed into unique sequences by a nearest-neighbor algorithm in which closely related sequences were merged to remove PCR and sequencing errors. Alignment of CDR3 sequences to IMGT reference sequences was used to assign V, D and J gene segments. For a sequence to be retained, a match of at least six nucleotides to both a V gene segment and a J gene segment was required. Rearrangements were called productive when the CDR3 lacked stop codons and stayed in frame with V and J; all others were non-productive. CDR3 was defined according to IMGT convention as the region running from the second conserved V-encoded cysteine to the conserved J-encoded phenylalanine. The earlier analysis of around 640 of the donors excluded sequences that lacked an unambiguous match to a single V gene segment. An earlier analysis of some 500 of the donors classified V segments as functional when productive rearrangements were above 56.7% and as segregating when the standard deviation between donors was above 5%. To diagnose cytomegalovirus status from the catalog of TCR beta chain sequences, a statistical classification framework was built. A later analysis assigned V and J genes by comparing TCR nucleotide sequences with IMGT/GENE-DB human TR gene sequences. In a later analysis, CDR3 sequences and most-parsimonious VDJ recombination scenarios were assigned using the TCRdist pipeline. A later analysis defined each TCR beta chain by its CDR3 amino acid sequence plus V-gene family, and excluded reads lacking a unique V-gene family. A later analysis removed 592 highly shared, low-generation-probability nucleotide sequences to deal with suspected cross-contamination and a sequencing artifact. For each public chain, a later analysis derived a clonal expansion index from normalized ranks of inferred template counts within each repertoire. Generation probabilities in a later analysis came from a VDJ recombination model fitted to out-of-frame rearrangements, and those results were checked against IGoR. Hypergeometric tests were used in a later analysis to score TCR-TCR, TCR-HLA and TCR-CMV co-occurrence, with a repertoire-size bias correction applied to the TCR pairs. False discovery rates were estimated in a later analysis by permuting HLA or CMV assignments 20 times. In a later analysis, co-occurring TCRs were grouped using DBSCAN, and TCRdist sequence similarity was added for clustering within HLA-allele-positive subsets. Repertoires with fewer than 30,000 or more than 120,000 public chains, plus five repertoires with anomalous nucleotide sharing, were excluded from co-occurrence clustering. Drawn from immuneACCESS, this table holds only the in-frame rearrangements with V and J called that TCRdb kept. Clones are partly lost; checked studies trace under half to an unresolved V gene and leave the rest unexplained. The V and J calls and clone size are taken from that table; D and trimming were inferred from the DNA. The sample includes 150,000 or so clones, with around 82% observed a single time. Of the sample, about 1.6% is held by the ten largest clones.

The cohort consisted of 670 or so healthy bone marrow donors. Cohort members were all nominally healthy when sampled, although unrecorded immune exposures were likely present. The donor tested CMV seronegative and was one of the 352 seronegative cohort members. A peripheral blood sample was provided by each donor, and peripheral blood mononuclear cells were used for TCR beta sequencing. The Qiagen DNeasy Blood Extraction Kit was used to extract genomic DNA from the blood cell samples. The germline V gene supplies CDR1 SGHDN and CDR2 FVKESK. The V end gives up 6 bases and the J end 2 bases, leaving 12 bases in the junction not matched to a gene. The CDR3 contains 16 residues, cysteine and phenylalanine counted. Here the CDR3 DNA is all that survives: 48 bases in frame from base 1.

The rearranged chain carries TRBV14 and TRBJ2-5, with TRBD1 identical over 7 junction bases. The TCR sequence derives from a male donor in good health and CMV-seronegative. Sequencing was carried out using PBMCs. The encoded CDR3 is CASSQRRGQIQETQYF. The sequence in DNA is TGTGCCAGCAGTCAAAGAAGGGGACAGATACAAGAGACCCAGTACTTC.